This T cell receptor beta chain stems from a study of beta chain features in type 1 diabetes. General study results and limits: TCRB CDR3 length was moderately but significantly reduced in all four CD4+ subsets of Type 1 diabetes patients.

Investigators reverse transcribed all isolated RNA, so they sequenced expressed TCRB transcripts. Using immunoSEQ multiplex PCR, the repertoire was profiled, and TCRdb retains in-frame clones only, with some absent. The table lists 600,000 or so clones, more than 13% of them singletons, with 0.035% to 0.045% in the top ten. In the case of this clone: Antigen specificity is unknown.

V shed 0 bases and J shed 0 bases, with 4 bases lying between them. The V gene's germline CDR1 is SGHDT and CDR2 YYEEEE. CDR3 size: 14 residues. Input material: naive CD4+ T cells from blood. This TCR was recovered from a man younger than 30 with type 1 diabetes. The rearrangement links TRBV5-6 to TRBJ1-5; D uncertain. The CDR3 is CASSLGYSNQPQHF. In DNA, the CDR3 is TGTGCCAGCAGCTTGGGATATAGCAATCAGCCCCAGCATTTT. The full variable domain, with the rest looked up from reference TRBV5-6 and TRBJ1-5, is DAGVTQSPTHLIKTRGQQVTLRCSPKSGHDTVSWYQQALGQGPQFIFQYYEEEERQRGNFPDRFSGHQFPNYSSELNVNALLLGDSALYLCASSLGYSNQPQHFGDGTRLSIL.